Detailed here is one T cell receptor beta chain. The sample originates from a study of blood T cell repertoires in COVID-19. Study-wide context: Italy, Spain and the United States were the sources of the convalescent and acute COVID-19 samples.

V was clipped by 6 bases and J by 4 bases; unmatched bases: 6. Germline CDR1 and CDR2: ENHRY and SYGVKD. The CDR3 runs 14 residues. As processed by the authors: Amplified reference gene primers provided the basis for estimating nucleated cell counts. TCRdb's copy holds only in-frame clones and misses some; the assay was immunoSEQ multiplex PCR. The V and J calls and clone size were taken over from that table, and D and trimming were inferred from the DNA. The sample holds some 490,000 clones, around 85% seen once. V usage is TRBV10-3 and J usage is TRBJ2-3; 8 bases map to TRBD2. Sequencing was done on a sample of peripheral blood. This TCR was sampled from a human donor in a cohort sampled during active COVID-19. CDR3 residues: CAIREREWADTQYF. The DNA of the CDR3 is TGTGCCATCAGGGAGCGGGAGTGGGCAGATACGCAGTATTTT.